This T cell receptor beta chain was documented in a study of T-cell reconstitution after alpha-beta-depleted transplantation in children. Study-level points and caveats: For some patients, TCRbeta diversity was high at day 60 because of recipient T cells and thymic progenitors that survived. T-cell counts and diversity were attributed mostly to newly produced T cells one year after transplant. Expanded clones from the graft, numbering several hundred, reportedly supplied alpha-beta T cells about two months after transplant.

Notes on this clonotype: Its antigen is unidentified.

Preparing the TCRbeta library involved the use of unique molecular identifiers. TCRdb passed the PCR reads through MiXCR, listing each CDR3 protein once. The data show 45,000 to 60,000 distinct CDR3 sequences, around half seen once. CDR3 length: 15 amino acids. Trimming took 5 bases from V and 4 from J; bases not matched to a gene: 11. Germline CDR1 and CDR2: SGHTA and FQGNSA. This clonotype was obtained from a boy in the first two years of life with SCID, due to receive a stem cell transplant. The source was peripheral blood, collected before TCRalphabeta/CD19-depleted stem cell transplant. The chain couples TRBV7-2 to TRBJ2-7, with 7 bases matching TRBD1. CDR3 in amino acids: CASSLSGQATYEQYF. CDR3 coding DNA: TGTGCCAGCAGCCTCTCTGGACAGGCGACATACGAGCAGTACTTC.